This TCR beta chain was sequenced in a study of shared clonotypes between healthy human individuals. The CDR3 sequence is 14 residues long. The V gene's germline CDR1 is LNHNV and CDR2 YYDKDF (reference sequence). Trimming left V 3 bases short and J 7 bases short, with 10 bases between. The study ran the assay at deep level. The protocol was immunoSEQ multiplex PCR, while the TCRdb copy is restricted to in-frame clones and leaves out a portion. The table has fewer than 650,000 clones, 76% seen once. In regard to this clone: Its antigen is still unknown.

Donors included only healthy HIV-negative adults lacking recent acute infections or vaccinations. Findings and caveats of the study: Few donors restricted represented genetic and exposure-history diversity.

The material sequenced was PBMCs. The chain joins TRBV15 to TRBJ1-6, with a weak D call TRBD1 (5 bases). This TCR was sampled from a woman in her forties in good health. Some clones in this sample may be carry-over from other donors' samples. Written as DNA, the CDR3 is TGTGCCACCAGCAGGGACAAGGAGAATTCACCCCTCCACTTT. Translating gives CATSRDKENSPLHF. The full variable domain, rest sourced from reference TRBV15 and TRBJ1-6, is DAMVIQNPRYQVTQFGKPVTLSCSQTLNHNVMYWYQQKSSQAPKLLFHYYDKDFNNEADTPDNFQSRRPNTSFCFLDIRSPGLGDTAMYLCATSRDKENSPLHFGNGTRLTVT.